The 28 T cell receptor beta chains below were found in one sample sequenced in a study of control samples from healthy donors and cancer patients. Sequencing was performed with immunoSEQ multiplex PCR; in TCRdb, only in-frame clones are kept and a portion is missing. Of about 130,000 clones listed, approximately 89% are singletons. Sequenced: PBMCs. The receptors were gathered from a man aged 50-60 years with head and neck cancer.

The chain joins TRBV27 to TRBJ2-1, with D perhaps TRBD1 or TRBD2 (6 bases each). Germline lookup yields CDR1 MNHEY and CDR2 SMNVEV (reference sequence). The CDR3 runs to 16 residues. Trimming took off 3 bases at V and 3 bases at J, with 15 bases between the two ends. CDR3 sequence reads: CASSFNGGGYYNEQFF. The CDR3 coding sequence is TGTGCCAGCAGTTTTAACGGAGGGGGATACTACAATGAGCAGTTCTTC.

This sequence joins TRBV30 and TRBJ2-6, with 8 bases fitting TRBD2. This CDR3 has 16 amino acids. Unmatched junction bases numbered 8, after V lost 7 bases and J lost 0 bases. Germline CDR1 and CDR2: GTSNPN and SVGIG (reference sequence). The CDR3 protein is CASSTGGSSGANVLTF. The CDR3, as DNA: TGTGCCTCCTCAACGGGGGGGAGCTCTGGGGCCAACGTCCTGACTTTC.

The chain couples TRBV27 to TRBJ2-1, with TRBD1 identical over 10 bases. The V gene's germline CDR1 is MNHEY and CDR2 SMNVEV (reference sequence). V lost 8 bases and J lost 4; bases outside the gene matches: 5. The CDR3 contains 14 residues. CDR3 DNA sequence: TGTGCCAGCGCCGGGACAGGGGCTTACAATGAGCAGTTCTTC. This gives the protein CASAGTGAYNEQFF.

The rearrangement uses TRBV5-1 and TRBJ2-3, with 8 bases lining up with TRBD2. From germline, CDR1 is SGHRS and CDR2 YFSETQ. Trimming at V came to 0 bases and at J to 5 bases, leaving 11 bases not matched to a gene. The length of the CDR3 is 17 residues. The CDR3 bases are TGCGCCAGCAGCTTGGACGGGACTAGGAAGGCCCTAGATACGCAGTATTTT. It specifies CASSLDGTRKALDTQYF.

The count of this clone is one. The chain couples TRBV27 to TRBJ2-7, with 8 bases that match TRBD1. The germline V gene has CDR1 MNHEY and CDR2 SMNVEV (reference sequence). The ends lost 5 bases at V and 9 bases at J; junction bases unmatched: 6. This CDR3 region has 12 residues. This CDR3 is CASSGQGPGQYF. The CDR3 DNA sequence: TGTGCCAGCAGTGGACAGGGTCCGGGGCAGTACTTC.

The rearrangement joins TRBV7-2 to TRBJ1-1; D unclear. The CDR3 contains 15 residues. Germline CDR1 SGHTA, CDR2 FQGNSA. V was shortened by 3 bases and J by 0 bases, with 11 bases between the two germline ends. The chain's CDR3 is CASSFSAAMNTEAFF. CDR3 nucleotide sequence: TGTGCCAGCAGCTTTTCGGCAGCGATGAACACTGAAGCTTTCTTT.

The chain couples TRBV15 to TRBJ2-2; D is possibly TRBD1 (5 bases). V lost 0 bases and J 5 bases, leaving 19 bases between the germline ends. The germline V gene encodes CDR1 LNHNV and CDR2 YYDKDF (reference sequence). The CDR3 has 18 residues. CDR3 nucleotide sequence: TGTGCCACCAGCAGAGATCTCACAGGCGGCACCGTTACCGGGGAGCTGTTTTTT. Amino acid sequence: CATSRDLTGGTVTGELFF.

The V call is TRBV5-1, the J call TRBJ2-1; a possible D gene is TRBD1 (5 bases). The CDR3 spans 20 residues. The V end lost 1 base, the J end lost 0 bases, and 23 bases lay between the germline ends. The germline gives CDR1 SGHRS, CDR2 YFSETQ. CDR3 nucleotides: TGCGCCAGCAGCTTGAGTAACCGCCAGGGCGCCCGGAGCTCCTACAATGAGCAGTTCTTC. Translated: CASSLSNRQGARSSYNEQFF. The whole variable domain, filled in from reference TRBV5-1 and TRBJ2-1, reads KAGVTQTPRYLIKTRGQQVTLSCSPISGHRSVSWYQQTPGQGLQFLFEYFSETQRNKGNFPGRFSGRQFSNSRSEMNVSTLELGDSALYLCASSLSNRQGARSSYNEQFFGPGTRLTVL.

With respect to this clone: This may arise from a read error, as a much more abundant clone is one base away. The chain has TRBV3-1 (or the pseudogene TRBV3-2) and TRBJ2-3; D gene unclear. The CDR3 loop spans 11 amino acids. Germline-derived CDR1 and CDR2 are LGHDT and YNNKEL (reference sequence). V lost 6 bases to trimming and J lost 2 bases, with 3 bases between them. The CDR3 nucleotides are TGTGCCAGCAGACACACAGATACGCAGTATTTT. It encodes CASRHTDTQYF.

In this sample, this clone turned up once. This chain's CDR3 is CASSPGTSGWDEQYF. The CDR3 DNA reads as TGTGCCAGCAGCCCCGGGACTAGCGGTTGGGACGAGCAGTACTTC. The chain has TRBV9 and TRBJ2-7; TRBD2 matches 11 bases. The trim removed 4 bases at V and 5 bases at J, leaving 8 bases unmatched. The CDR3 runs to 15 residues. CDR1 and CDR2 from the germline V gene are SGDLS and YYNGEE.

On this clone: The germline gene is not matched at one end of the junction; a read error may be the cause. The chain is built from TRBV7-7 and TRBJ2-7; TRBD2 aligns across 12 bases. This CDR3 region has 14 residues. Germline values: CDR1 SSHAT, CDR2 FNYEAQ (reference sequence). CDR3 loop: CASSRLAGDYEQYF. The CDR3 nucleotides are TGTGCTAGCAGCAGACTAGCGGGAGACTACGAGCAGTACTTC.

The gene calls are TRBV30 and TRBJ2-1; D unresolved. The CDR3 totals 12 residues. V lost 0 bases and J lost 10, with 10 bases in between. Germline V lookup: CDR1 GTSNPN, CDR2 SVGIG (reference sequence). The CDR3 DNA follows: TGTGCCTGGAGTGTACTGGGTGGGGAGCAGTTCTTC. Protein: CAWSVLGGEQFF.

This rearrangement joins TRBV29-1 to TRBJ2-3; 7 nucleotides line up with TRBD2. The CDR3 loop spans 14 amino acids. J gave up 3 bases and V 5 bases, and 8 bases lay outside the gene matches. Germline CDR1 reads SQVTM; CDR2 reads ANQGSEA. The CDR3 sequence is CSVSTSVETDTQYF. The CDR3, as DNA: TGCAGCGTTAGCACTAGCGTAGAGACAGATACGCAGTATTTT.

This clone was seen a handful of times. The rearrangement links TRBV11-2 to TRBJ2-1, with a possible D match to TRBD2 (5 bases). Trimming pared 5 bases from V and 12 bases from J, leaving 17 bases between. Germline CDR1 reads SGHAT; CDR2 reads FQNNGV. The CDR3 has 13 amino acids. The CDR3 region is CASSPLEGLAQFF. In DNA, the CDR3 is TGTGCCAGCAGCCCTTTGGAAGGGCTAGCGCAGTTCTTC.

Points on this clone: The identical CDR3 is also encoded by other nucleotide sequences in the sample. J is TRBJ2-7 and V is TRBV5-1, with 7 nucleotides matching TRBD2. Per the germline V gene, CDR1 is SGHRS and CDR2 is YFSETQ. The CDR3 has 15 amino acids. V was clipped by 0 bases and J by 0 bases; unmatched bases: 3. In DNA form, the CDR3 reads TGCGCCAGCAGCTTGGTTGGCGGGAGCTCCTACGAGCAGTACTTC. It specifies CASSLVGGSSYEQYF.

This chain links TRBV7-2 with TRBJ1-4; no definite D call. This CDR3 comprises 16 residues. Germline assignment: CDR1 SGHTA and CDR2 FQGNSA. Trimming left V 3 bases short and J 3 bases short, with 14 bases between. The CDR3 region has the DNA TGTGCCAGCAGCTTGGAGTGGTGGGCCGCTAATGAAAAACTGTTTTTT. This translates into CASSLEWWAANEKLFF. Full variable domain (remainder filled in from reference TRBV7-2 and TRBJ1-4): GAGVSQSPSNKVTEKGKDVELRCDPISGHTALYWYRQSLGQGLEFLIYFQGNSAPDKSGLPSDRFSAERTGGSVSTLTIQRTQQEDSAVYLCASSLEWWAANEKLFFGSGTQLSVL.

The CDR3 nucleotides read TGTGCCTGGAGTGTAACGGGGACCCAGTACTTC. It encodes CAWSVTGTQYF. The rearrangement links TRBV30 to TRBJ2-5, with D unclear. The germline V and J ends were trimmed by 0 bases and 7 bases, with 6 bases remaining between them. This CDR3 is 11 amino acids long. In germline, CDR1 is GTSNPN, CDR2 SVGIG (reference sequence).

The chain carries TRBV6-1 and TRBJ2-3; 9 bases are a match to TRBD1. V lost 0 bases and J lost 6; bases outside the gene matches: 4. Germline V lookup: CDR1 MNHNS, CDR2 SASEGT. This CDR3 is built from 15 residues. The CDR3 sequence: CASSEAGDREDTQYF. The CDR3 DNA sequence: TGTGCCAGCAGTGAAGCCGGGGACAGGGAGGATACGCAGTATTTT.

This rearrangement joins TRBV18 to TRBJ2-2, with D hard to call. V was trimmed by 5 bases and J by 2 bases, leaving 9 bases between them. CDR3 length equals 14 residues. Germline-derived CDR1 and CDR2 are KGHSH and LQKENI. The CDR3 protein is CASSSTENTGELFF. The DNA of the CDR3 is TGTGCCAGCTCATCAACAGAAAACACCGGGGAGCTGTTTTTT.

The chain joins TRBV27 to TRBJ2-3; the D is unclear. Germline V gene data show CDR1 as MNHEY and CDR2 as SMNVEV (reference sequence). The CDR3 has 13 amino acids. The ends were cut back, 2 bases at V and 6 bases at J, with 9 bases in the middle. CDR3 loop: CASSLGSHDTQYF. CDR3 bases: TGTGCCAGCAGTTTAGGGTCACATGATACGCAGTATTTT.

The chain employs TRBV3-1 (or the pseudogene TRBV3-2) and TRBJ2-3; TRBD2 matches at 13 bases. Germline loops: CDR1 LGHDT, CDR2 YNNKEL (reference sequence). CDR3 size: 17 residues. J was trimmed by 0 bases and V by 4 bases; bases with no gene match: 4. CDR3 amino acids: CASSRRLAGGSTDTQYF. As DNA, the CDR3 is TGTGCCAGCAGCCGCAGACTAGCGGGGGGTAGCACAGATACGCAGTATTTT.

The chain employs TRBV7-2 and TRBJ2-7; TRBD2 matches at 11 bases. The CDR3 is 16 amino acids. J was trimmed by 3 bases and V by 0 bases; bases with no gene match: 4. The germline V gene has CDR1 SGHTA and CDR2 FQGNSA. The CDR3 DNA is TGTGCCAGCAGCTTAGCGTCCGGGACTAGCGGCTACGAGCAGTACTTC. Translating it yields CASSLASGTSGYEQYF.

CDR3 nucleotides: TGTGCCAGCAGTCCCGCTCCCCTTTACACTGAAGCTTTCTTT. Protein sequence: CASSPAPLYTEAFF. The chain employs TRBV28 and TRBJ1-1; D unclear. CDR3 size: 14 residues. The V gene's germline CDR1 is MDHEN and CDR2 SYDVKM. V was pared by 5 bases and J by 3 bases, with 13 bases between.

The V gene is TRBV16, the J gene TRBJ2-3, with 9 bases identical to TRBD1. The CDR3 loop spans 16 amino acids. V dropped 4 bases and J dropped 7; count of bases not matched to a gene: 12. The germline gives CDR1 KGHSY, CDR2 FQNENV. Written as DNA, the CDR3 is TGTGCCAGCAGCCGAGCGATAGGACAGGGGAGGAATACGCAGTATTTT. Residues: CASSRAIGQGRNTQYF.

The chain is built from TRBV6-4 and TRBJ2-5, with TRBD2 matching over 10 bases. With V trimmed by 0 bases and J by 4 bases, 11 bases remained unmatched. Germline values: CDR1 MRHNA, CDR2 SNTAGT. The CDR3 loop spans 18 amino acids. CDR3: CASSDSGEASGSGETQYF. DNA for the CDR3: TGTGCCAGCAGTGACTCGGGTGAGGCTAGCGGGAGTGGAGAGACCCAGTACTTC.

The rearrangement joins TRBV12-3 or TRBV12-4 to TRBJ2-1; D may correspond to TRBD1 or TRBD2 (5 bases each). The CDR3 length is 13 residues. V was pared by 7 bases and J by 0 bases, with 7 bases between. The CDR3 nucleotides are TGTGCCAGCACGAGGGGCTCCTACAATGAGCAGTTCTTC. This sequence encodes CASTRGSYNEQFF.

The chain's CDR3 is CASSLYGNEQFF. DNA for the CDR3: TGTGCCAGCAGTTTATACGGCAATGAGCAGTTCTTC. The rearrangement links TRBV28 to TRBJ2-1, with D unresolved. CDR3 length: 12 amino acids. Germline CDR1 MDHEN, CDR2 SYDVKM. Trimming removed 1 base from V and 6 bases from J, with 4 bases in between.

The CDR3 region has the DNA TGTGCCAGCAGTTTTGCGGGAAATCAGCCCCAGCATTTT. This codes for CASSFAGNQPQHF. The genes are TRBV27 and TRBJ1-5; D remains unclear. The ends were cut back, 3 bases at V and 4 bases at J, with 7 bases in the middle. Germline values: CDR1 MNHEY, CDR2 SMNVEV (reference sequence). The CDR3 covers 13 residues.